These 25 T cell receptor beta chains were all obtained from the same sample, sequenced in a study of cytomegalovirus exposure and HLA in healthy donors. The PCR was carried out with 60 Vbeta primers and 13 Jbeta primers. Data came from immunoSEQ multiplex PCR; TCRdb stores just in-frame clones and leaves some out. The profile shows 150,000 to 160,000 clones, 70% to 85% of them singletons. The specimen was PBMCs. The receptors were sampled from a woman between 45 and 60 years old in good health and CMV-seropositive.

This chain joins TRBV6-1 and TRBJ1-3, with D maybe TRBD1 (5 bases). Germline lookup yields CDR1 MNHNS and CDR2 SASEGT. The V end was cut by 8 bases, the J end by 3 bases, with 14 bases between. CDR3 size: 14 residues. In DNA, the CDR3 is TGTGCCAGCTTAGCCAGGGCCCTTGGAAACACCATATATTTT. Translating gives CASLARALGNTIYF.

V and J are TRBV2 and TRBJ2-1, with TRBD2 matching over 13 bases. J lost 5 bases, V lost 1 base, and 8 bases had no gene match. The V gene's germline CDR1 is SNHLY and CDR2 FYNNEI. The CDR3 loop spans 18 amino acids. CDR3 nucleotides: TGTGCCAGCAGTGAAGGGTTAGTGGGGACTAGCGGGGACAATGAGCAGTTCTTC. Its translation: CASSEGLVGTSGDNEQFF.

This clone was detected once. CDR3: CASSPFSGVDYGYTF. CDR3 DNA: TGTGCCAGCTCGCCATTTTCAGGGGTAGATTATGGCTACACCTTC. The rearrangement uses TRBV18 and TRBJ1-2, with D possibly being TRBD1 (6 bases). With 6 bases removed from V and 5 bases from J, the gap between germline ends came to 19 bases. The germline gives CDR1 KGHSH, CDR2 LQKENI. The CDR3 is 15 amino acids.

The V gene is TRBV28, the J gene TRBJ2-7; D is unresolved. Trimming left V 7 bases short and J 6 bases short, with 16 bases between. This CDR3 has 13 residues. Germline CDR1 and CDR2: MDHEN and SYDVKM. CDR3 loop: CASKPPAWAEQYF. The CDR3 nucleotides are TGTGCCAGCAAACCTCCGGCCTGGGCCGAGCAGTACTTC.

V is TRBV2 and J is TRBJ1-3; 7 bases fit TRBD1. The CDR3 runs 14 residues. Germline V gene lookup returns CDR1 SNHLY and CDR2 FYNNEI. The J segment lost 2 bases and the V segment lost 3 bases, leaving 1 base of the junction unmatched. Written as DNA, the CDR3 is TGTGCCAGCAGTGACGACAGGGCTGGAAACACCATATATTTT. Protein: CASSDDRAGNTIYF.

The J gene is TRBJ2-1, the V gene TRBV9, with TRBD1 matching 10 bases. Germline assignment: CDR1 SGDLS and CDR2 YYNGEE. V lost 4 bases, J lost 7 bases, and 5 bases stayed unmatched. The CDR3 sequence is 14 residues long. The CDR3 protein is CASSFPGQGNEQFF. The CDR3 nucleotides are TGTGCCAGCAGCTTCCCGGGACAGGGGAATGAGCAGTTCTTC.

The chain carries TRBV29-1 and TRBJ2-3; 7 nucleotides align to TRBD2. The CDR3 has 16 residues. Germline V gives CDR1 SQVTM, CDR2 ANQGSEA. V dropped 2 bases and J dropped 0; count of bases not matched to a gene: 8. CDR3 residues: CSVEPRGDVSTDTQYF. Written as DNA, the CDR3 is TGCAGCGTTGAACCCCGGGGGGATGTTAGCACAGATACGCAGTATTTT.

The rearrangement joins TRBV6-6 to TRBJ1-2; TRBD1 agrees at 9 bases. The V gene end was trimmed by 11 bases and the J gene end by 4 bases; junction bases not matched to a gene: 17. The CDR3 is made up of 16 amino acids. Germline V gives CDR1 MNHNY, CDR2 SVGAGI (reference sequence). CDR3 nucleotides: TGTGCCTCGGGACTCAGGACAGGGGCGATCTTCTATGGCTACACCTTC. Translating gives CASGLRTGAIFYGYTF.

V usage is TRBV4-2 and J usage is TRBJ2-2, with 8 bases matching TRBD1. Germline values: CDR1 LGHNA, CDR2 YNFKEQ. The CDR3 is made up of 17 amino acids. V lost 0 bases, J lost 2 bases, and 5 bases stayed unmatched. CDR3 sequence reads: CASSQDYSGGNTGELFF. The CDR3 nucleotides read TGTGCCAGCAGCCAAGATTACTCAGGGGGCAACACCGGGGAGCTGTTTTTT.

The chain is built from TRBV4-1 and TRBJ2-7, with a possible D match to TRBD1 (7 bases). The CDR3 is made up of 14 amino acids. CDR1 and CDR2 (germline): MGHRA, YSYEKL. V was clipped by 4 bases and J by 4 bases, with 14 bases between them. DNA of the CDR3: TGCGCCAGCAGCCGCGAGACAGGGAGGTACGAGCAGTACTTC. This translates into CASSRETGRYEQYF.

The rearrangement links TRBV27 to TRBJ1-5; D is perhaps TRBD1 (6 bases). The germline CDR1 and CDR2 sequences are MNHEY and SMNVEV (reference sequence). The CDR3 is 15 amino acids. V lost 7 bases to trimming and J lost 1 base, with 14 bases between them. CDR3 region: CASKQEQGSNQPQHF. The CDR3 region has the DNA TGTGCCAGCAAGCAGGAACAGGGCAGCAATCAGCCCCAGCATTTT.

The rearrangement uses TRBV27 and TRBJ2-7, with a tentative D call TRBD2 (6 bases). The CDR3 runs to 12 residues. Germline CDR1 reads MNHEY; CDR2 reads SMNVEV (reference sequence). V lost 5 bases to trimming and J lost 3 bases, with 8 bases between them. Here the CDR3 reads CASSPGSYEQYF. The CDR3 region has the DNA TGTGCCAGCAGTCCCGGGAGCTACGAGCAGTACTTC.

This clone was picked up one time. V is TRBV11-2 and J is TRBJ2-2, with 8 bases matching TRBD2. CDR1 is SGHAT and CDR2 is FQNNGV in the germline V gene. J gave up 7 bases and V 3 bases, and 4 bases lay outside the gene matches. This CDR3 region has 14 residues. The CDR3 spells CASSFTGGVGELFF. In DNA form, the CDR3 reads TGTGCCAGCAGCTTTACGGGGGGGGTCGGGGAGCTGTTTTTT.

The chain combines TRBV2 with TRBJ1-1, with D uncertain. This CDR3 has 14 residues. Germline-derived CDR1 and CDR2 are SNHLY and FYNNEI. Trimming left V 2 bases short and J 5 bases short, with 12 bases between. The chain's CDR3 is CASSERVQPTEAFF. The CDR3 DNA follows: TGTGCCAGCAGTGAACGGGTCCAGCCTACTGAAGCTTTCTTT.

V is TRBV4-1 and J is TRBJ1-2, with a tentative D call TRBD1 (5 bases). V was trimmed by 2 bases and J by 2 bases, leaving 9 bases between them. The CDR3 covers 14 residues. Germline V gives CDR1 MGHRA, CDR2 YSYEKL. The CDR3 DNA reads TGCGCCAGCAGCCAACAGGGATTGAACTATGGCTACACCTTC. Its protein is CASSQQGLNYGYTF.

The V and J genes are TRBV7-3 and TRBJ1-1, with a possible D match to TRBD1 (5 bases). CDR3 length: 13 amino acids. Germline V gene sequence: CDR1 SGHTA, CDR2 FQGTGA. Trimming removed 5 bases from V and 6 bases from J, with 13 bases in between. The CDR3, as DNA: TGTGCCAGCAGCGTAGACAGAAAGTCTGAAGCTTTCTTT. Amino acids: CASSVDRKSEAFF.

This chain links TRBV7-8 with TRBJ1-2, with TRBD1 matching over 7 bases. Germline V gene data show CDR1 as SGHVS and CDR2 as FQNEAQ. The CDR3 runs 16 residues. Trimming at V came to 1 base and at J to 2 bases, leaving 7 bases not matched to a gene. This chain's CDR3 is CASSLGGSRGNYGYTF. CDR3 nucleotide sequence: TGTGCCAGCAGCTTAGGAGGTTCCAGGGGGAACTATGGCTACACCTTC.

The chain is built from TRBV5-4 and TRBJ2-1; D perhaps matches TRBD1 (5 bases). The V gene lost 4 bases and the J gene lost 4 bases, with 12 bases spanning the gap. The CDR3 has 14 residues. CDR1 and CDR2 (germline): SGHNT, YYREEE (reference sequence). The CDR3 DNA follows: TGTGCCAGCAGCGCTGGCCAGGGTTACAATGAGCAGTTCTTC. Its translation: CASSAGQGYNEQFF. The full variable domain, in which reference TRBV5-4 and TRBJ2-1 provide the parts outside the CDR3, is ETGVTQSPTHLIKTRGQQVTLRCSSQSGHNTVSWYQQALGQGPQFIFQYYREEENGRGNFPPRFSGLQFPNYSSELNVNALELDDSALYLCASSAGQGYNEQFFGPGTRLTVL.

This chain connects TRBV21-1 to TRBJ2-7; TRBD2, as called in the table, went unchecked against the DNA. TRBV21-1 is a pseudogene segment. This CDR3 has 11 residues. The CDR3 DNA reads as TGTGCCAGCAGCATTCTCTACGAGCAGTACTTC. Amino acids: CASSILYEQYF.

This chain uses TRBV27 with TRBJ1-2, with D uncertain. The CDR3 runs to 13 residues. The germline V and J ends were trimmed by 3 bases and 3 bases, with 8 bases remaining between them. Germline V CDR1 and CDR2: MNHEY, SMNVEV (reference sequence). The CDR3 nucleotides are TGTGCCAGCAGTTTCGGTAGAGACTATGGCTACACCTTC. Translation gives CASSFGRDYGYTF.

CDR3 protein: CASRGGSIEHQYF. In DNA, the CDR3 is TGCGCCAGCAGAGGGGGTAGTATTGAACATCAGTATTTT. The chain links TRBV10-2 to TRBJ2-3; D is possibly TRBD1 (6 bases). The V gene lost 6 bases and the J gene lost 12 bases, with 19 bases spanning the gap. The germline CDR1 and CDR2 sequences are WSHSY and SAAADI. This CDR3 is built from 13 residues.

This chain uses TRBV5-4 with TRBJ2-2; possibly TRBD1 for D (5 bases). This CDR3 spans 16 amino acids. V shed 2 bases and J shed 5 bases, with 16 bases lying between them. Germline lookup yields CDR1 SGHNT and CDR2 YYREEE (reference sequence). The CDR3 is CASSFRVQGGTGELFF. CDR3 bases: TGTGCCAGCAGCTTTCGAGTGCAGGGTGGGACCGGGGAGCTGTTTTTT.

The chain recombines TRBV5-1 with TRBJ2-7, with D perhaps matching TRBD2 (6 bases). The germline V and J ends were trimmed by 0 bases and 6 bases, with 13 bases remaining between them. CDR1 SGHRS and CDR2 YFSETQ come from the germline V gene. The CDR3 is 14 amino acids. The CDR3 sequence is CASSLGQNGGEQYF. The CDR3 nucleotides are TGCGCCAGCAGCTTGGGACAGAACGGGGGCGAGCAGTACTTC.

This chain links TRBV28 with TRBJ1-3; D not certain. CDR3 length equals 16 residues. V lost 5 bases, J lost 0 bases, and 14 bases lay in between. The germline V gene encodes CDR1 MDHEN and CDR2 SYDVKM. CDR3 nucleotide sequence: TGTGCCAGCAGTCCGGGTGGGGAGAGCTCTGGAAACACCATATATTTT. Protein sequence: CASSPGGESSGNTIYF.

V gene TRBV5-1 combines with J gene TRBJ1-4; D possibly corresponds to TRBD1 (5 bases). Germline assignment: CDR1 SGHRS and CDR2 YFSETQ. Trimming cost V 0 bases and J 8 bases, with 8 bases left between them. This CDR3 region has 13 residues. CDR3 nucleotides: TGCGCCAGCAGCTTGGTTGACAGCGAAAAACTGTTTTTT. Translated: CASSLVDSEKLFF.